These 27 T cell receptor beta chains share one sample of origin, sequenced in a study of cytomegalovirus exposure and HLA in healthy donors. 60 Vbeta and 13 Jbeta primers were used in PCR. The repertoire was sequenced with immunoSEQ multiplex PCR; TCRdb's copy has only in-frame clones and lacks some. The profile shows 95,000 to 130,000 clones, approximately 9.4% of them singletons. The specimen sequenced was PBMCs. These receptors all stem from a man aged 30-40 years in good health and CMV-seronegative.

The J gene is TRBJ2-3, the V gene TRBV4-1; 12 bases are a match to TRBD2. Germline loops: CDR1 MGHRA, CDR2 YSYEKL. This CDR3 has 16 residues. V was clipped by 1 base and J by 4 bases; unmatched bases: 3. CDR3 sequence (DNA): TGCGCCAGCAGCCAAGTCGCTAGCGGGGGGGCAGATACGCAGTATTTT. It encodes CASSQVASGGADTQYF.

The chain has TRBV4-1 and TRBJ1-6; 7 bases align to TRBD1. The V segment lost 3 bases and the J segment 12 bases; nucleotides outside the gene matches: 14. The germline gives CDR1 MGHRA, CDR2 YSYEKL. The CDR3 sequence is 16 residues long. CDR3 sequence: CASSHAVLRTGLPLHF. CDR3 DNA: TGCGCCAGCAGCCATGCGGTCCTTAGGACAGGCTTACCCCTCCACTTT.

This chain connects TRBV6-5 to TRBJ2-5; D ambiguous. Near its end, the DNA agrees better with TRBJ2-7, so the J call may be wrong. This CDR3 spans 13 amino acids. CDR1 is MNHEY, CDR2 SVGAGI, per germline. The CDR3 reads CASSYSQDYEQYF. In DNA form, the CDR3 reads TGTGCCAGCAGTTACTCTCAGGACTACGAGCAGTACTTC.

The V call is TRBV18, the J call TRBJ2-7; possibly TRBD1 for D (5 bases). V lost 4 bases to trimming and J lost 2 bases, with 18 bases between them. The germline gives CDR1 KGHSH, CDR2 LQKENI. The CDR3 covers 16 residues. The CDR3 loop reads CASSRSSGRITYEQYF. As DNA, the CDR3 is TGTGCCAGCTCACGAAGTTCAGGGCGAATAACCTACGAGCAGTACTTC.

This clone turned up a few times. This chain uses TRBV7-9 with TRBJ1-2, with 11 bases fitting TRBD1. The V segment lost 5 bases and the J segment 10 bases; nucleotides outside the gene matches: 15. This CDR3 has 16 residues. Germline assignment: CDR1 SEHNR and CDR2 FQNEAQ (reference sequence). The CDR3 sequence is CASSVGGQGALRDYTF. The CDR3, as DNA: TGTGCCAGCAGCGTCGGAGGACAGGGGGCTTTAAGAGACTACACCTTC.

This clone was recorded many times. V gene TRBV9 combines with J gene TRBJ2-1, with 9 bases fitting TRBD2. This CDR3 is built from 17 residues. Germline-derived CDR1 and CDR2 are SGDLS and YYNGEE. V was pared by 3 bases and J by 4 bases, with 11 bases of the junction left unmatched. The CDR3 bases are TGTGCCAGCAGCGCCTTCACGGGGACTAGCAGATACAATGAGCAGTTCTTC. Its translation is CASSAFTGTSRYNEQFF.

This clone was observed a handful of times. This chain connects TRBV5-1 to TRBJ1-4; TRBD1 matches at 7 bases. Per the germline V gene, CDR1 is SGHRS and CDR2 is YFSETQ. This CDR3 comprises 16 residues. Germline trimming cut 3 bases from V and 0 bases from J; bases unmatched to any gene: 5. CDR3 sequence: CASSWGTVATNEKLFF. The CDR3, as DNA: TGCGCCAGCAGCTGGGGGACAGTCGCAACTAATGAAAAACTGTTTTTT.

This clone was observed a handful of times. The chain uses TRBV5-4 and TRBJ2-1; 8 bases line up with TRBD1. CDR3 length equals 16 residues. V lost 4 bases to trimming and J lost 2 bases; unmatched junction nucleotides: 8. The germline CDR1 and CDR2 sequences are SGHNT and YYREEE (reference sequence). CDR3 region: CASSLGTGGAYNEQFF. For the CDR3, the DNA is TGTGCCAGCAGCCTTGGAACAGGGGGAGCCTACAATGAGCAGTTCTTC.

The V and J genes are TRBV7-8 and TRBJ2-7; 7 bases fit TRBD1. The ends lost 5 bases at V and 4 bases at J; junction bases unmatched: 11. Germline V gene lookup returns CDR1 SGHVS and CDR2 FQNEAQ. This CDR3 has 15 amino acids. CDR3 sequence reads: CASSPQGQPNYEQYF. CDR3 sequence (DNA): TGTGCCAGCAGCCCTCAGGGACAGCCTAATTACGAGCAGTACTTC. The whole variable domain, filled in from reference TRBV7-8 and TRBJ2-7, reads GAGVSQSPRYKVAKRGQDVALRCDPISGHVSLFWYQQALGQGPEFLTYFQNEAQLDKSGLPSDRFFAERPEGSVSTLKIQRTQQEDSAVYLCASSPQGQPNYEQYFGPGTRLTVT.

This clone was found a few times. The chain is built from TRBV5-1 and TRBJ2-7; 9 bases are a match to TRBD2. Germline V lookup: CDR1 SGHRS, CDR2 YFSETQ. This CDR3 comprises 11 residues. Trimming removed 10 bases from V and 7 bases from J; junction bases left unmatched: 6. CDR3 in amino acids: CAGGGAREQYF. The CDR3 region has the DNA TGCGCCGGCGGGGGGGCTCGGGAGCAGTACTTC.

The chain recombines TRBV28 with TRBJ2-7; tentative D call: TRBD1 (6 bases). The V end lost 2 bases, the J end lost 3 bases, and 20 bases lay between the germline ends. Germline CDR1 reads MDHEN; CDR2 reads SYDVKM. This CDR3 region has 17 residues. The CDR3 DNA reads TGTGCCAGCAGTTTAGACCTAGTGACAGGTTGGGGCTACGAGCAGTACTTC. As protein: CASSLDLVTGWGYEQYF.

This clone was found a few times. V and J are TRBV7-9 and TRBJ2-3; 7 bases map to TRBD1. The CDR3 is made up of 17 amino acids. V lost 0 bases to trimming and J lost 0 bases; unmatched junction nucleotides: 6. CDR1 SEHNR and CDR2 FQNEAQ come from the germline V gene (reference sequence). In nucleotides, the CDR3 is TGTGCCAGCAGCTTAGCGTTCGGGACAGCTAGCACAGATACGCAGTATTTT. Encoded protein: CASSLAFGTASTDTQYF.

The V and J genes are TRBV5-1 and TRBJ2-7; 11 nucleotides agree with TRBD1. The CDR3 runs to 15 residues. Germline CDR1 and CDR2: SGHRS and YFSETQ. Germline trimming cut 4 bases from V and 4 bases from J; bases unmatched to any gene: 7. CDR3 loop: CASSPGQGVTYEQYF. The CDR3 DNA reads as TGCGCCAGCAGCCCGGGACAGGGGGTAACTTACGAGCAGTACTTC.

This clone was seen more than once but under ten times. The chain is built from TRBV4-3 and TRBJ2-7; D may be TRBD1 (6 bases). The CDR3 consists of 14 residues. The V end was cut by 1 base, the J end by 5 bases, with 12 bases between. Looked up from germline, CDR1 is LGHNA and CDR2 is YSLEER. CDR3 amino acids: CASSQANRVDEQYF. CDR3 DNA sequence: TGCGCCAGCAGCCAAGCCAACAGGGTAGACGAGCAGTACTTC.

This CDR3 is CASSLGQGSTGELFF. Written as DNA, the CDR3 is TGTGCCAGCAGCTTAGGACAGGGGAGTACCGGGGAGCTGTTTTTT. This chain connects TRBV13 to TRBJ2-2; TRBD1 agrees at 7 bases. V dropped 0 bases and J dropped 5; count of bases not matched to a gene: 3. The CDR3 sequence is 15 residues long. Looked up from germline, CDR1 is PRHDT and CDR2 is FYEKMQ (reference sequence).

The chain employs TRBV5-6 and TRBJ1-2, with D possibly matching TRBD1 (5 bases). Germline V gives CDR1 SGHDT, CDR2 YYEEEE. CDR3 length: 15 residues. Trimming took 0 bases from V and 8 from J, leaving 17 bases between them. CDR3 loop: CASSLAAPGGDGYTF. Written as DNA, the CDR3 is TGTGCCAGCAGCTTGGCGGCCCCCGGGGGAGACGGCTACACCTTC.

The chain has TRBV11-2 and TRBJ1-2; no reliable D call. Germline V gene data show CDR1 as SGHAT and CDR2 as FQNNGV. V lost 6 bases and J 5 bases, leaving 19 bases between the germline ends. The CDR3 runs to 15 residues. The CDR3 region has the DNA TGTGCCAGCAGAAATCTGACTGGAAAATTGTATGGCTACACCTTC. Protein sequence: CASRNLTGKLYGYTF.

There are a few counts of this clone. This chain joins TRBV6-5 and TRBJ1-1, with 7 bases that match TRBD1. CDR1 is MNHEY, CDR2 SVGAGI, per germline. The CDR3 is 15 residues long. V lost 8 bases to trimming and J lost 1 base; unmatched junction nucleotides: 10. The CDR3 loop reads CASLRDRDRNTEAFF. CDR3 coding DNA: TGTGCCAGCCTGAGAGACAGGGATCGGAACACTGAAGCTTTCTTT.

The CDR3 region is CASSQTNTGELFF. CDR3 sequence (DNA): TGTGCCAGCAGCCAAACAAACACCGGGGAGCTGTTTTTT. V usage is TRBV7-2 and J usage is TRBJ2-2, with no clear D. The CDR3 is 13 residues long. Germline V gene data show CDR1 as SGHTA and CDR2 as FQGNSA. The V and J ends lost 5 bases and 2 bases respectively, with 6 bases between them.

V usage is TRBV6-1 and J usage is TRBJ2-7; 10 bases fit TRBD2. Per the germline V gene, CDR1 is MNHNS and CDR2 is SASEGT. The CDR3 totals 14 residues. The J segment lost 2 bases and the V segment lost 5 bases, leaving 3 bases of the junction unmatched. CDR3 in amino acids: CASSLAGGTYEQYF. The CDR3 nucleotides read TGTGCCAGCAGTTTAGCGGGAGGAACCTACGAGCAGTACTTC.

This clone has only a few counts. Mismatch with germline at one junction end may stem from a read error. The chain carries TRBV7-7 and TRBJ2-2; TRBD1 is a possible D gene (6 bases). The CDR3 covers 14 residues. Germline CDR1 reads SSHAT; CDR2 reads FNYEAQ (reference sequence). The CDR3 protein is CASSGGQLSGELFF. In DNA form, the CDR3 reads TGTGCTAGCAGCGGTGGACAGTTGAGCGGGGAGCTGTTTTTT.

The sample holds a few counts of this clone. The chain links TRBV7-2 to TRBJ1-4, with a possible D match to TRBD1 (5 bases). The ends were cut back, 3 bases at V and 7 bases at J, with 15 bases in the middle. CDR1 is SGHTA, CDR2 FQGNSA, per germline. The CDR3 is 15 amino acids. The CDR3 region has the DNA TGTGCCAGCAGCTTCCGGGGGGATTACTCTGAAAAACTGTTTTTT. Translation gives CASSFRGDYSEKLFF.

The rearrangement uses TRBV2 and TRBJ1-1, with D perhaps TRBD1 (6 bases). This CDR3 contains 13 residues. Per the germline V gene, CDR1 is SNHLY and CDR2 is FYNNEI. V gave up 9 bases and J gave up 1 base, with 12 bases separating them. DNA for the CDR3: TGTGCCAGACTTGGGGGCAGGAACACTGAAGCTTTCTTT. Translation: CARLGGRNTEAFF.

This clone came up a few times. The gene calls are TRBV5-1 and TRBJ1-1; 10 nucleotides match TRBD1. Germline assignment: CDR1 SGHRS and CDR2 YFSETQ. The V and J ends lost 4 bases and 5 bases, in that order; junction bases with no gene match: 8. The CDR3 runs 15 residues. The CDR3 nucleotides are TGCGCCAGCAGCCCTGGACAGGGGGTGGGGACTGAAGCTTTCTTT. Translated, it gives CASSPGQGVGTEAFF.

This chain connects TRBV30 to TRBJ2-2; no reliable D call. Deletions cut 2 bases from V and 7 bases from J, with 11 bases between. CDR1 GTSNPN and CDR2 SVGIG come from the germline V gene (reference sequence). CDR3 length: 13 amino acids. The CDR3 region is CAWSIIEVGELFF. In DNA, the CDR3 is TGTGCCTGGAGTATAATAGAGGTCGGGGAGCTGTTTTTT.

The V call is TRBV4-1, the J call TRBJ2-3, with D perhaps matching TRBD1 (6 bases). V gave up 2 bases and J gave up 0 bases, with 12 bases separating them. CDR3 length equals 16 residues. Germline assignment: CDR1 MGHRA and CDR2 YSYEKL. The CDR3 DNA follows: TGCGCCAGCAGCCAACAGGGGAGACCAAGCACAGATACGCAGTATTTT. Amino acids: CASSQQGRPSTDTQYF.

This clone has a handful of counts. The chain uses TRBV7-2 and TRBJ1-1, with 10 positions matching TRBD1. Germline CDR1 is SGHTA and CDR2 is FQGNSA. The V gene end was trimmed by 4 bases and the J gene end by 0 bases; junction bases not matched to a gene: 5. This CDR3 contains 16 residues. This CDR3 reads CASSWGQGKVNTEAFF. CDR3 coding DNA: TGTGCCAGCAGCTGGGGACAGGGGAAGGTGAACACTGAAGCTTTCTTT.